Below are 13 T cell receptor beta chains sequenced from a single sample in a study of control samples from healthy donors and cancer patients. Profiled with immunoSEQ multiplex PCR; TCRdb holds only in-frame clones, not every one. The sample has about 75,000 clones; 94% are singletons. Sequences were obtained from blood. The origin of the receptors is a woman aged 40-49 years in good health.

This clone has just one count. The chain employs TRBV24-1 and TRBJ2-3, with D unresolved. CDR1 and CDR2 from the germline V gene are KGHDR and SFDVKD. The CDR3 contains 14 residues. V dropped 4 bases and J dropped 9 bases, with 16 bases sitting between them. This CDR3 is CATSDSLTPHTQYF. The CDR3, as DNA: TGTGCCACCAGTGACTCCCTGACGCCCCACACGCAGTATTTT.

The V gene is TRBV5-1, the J gene TRBJ2-1; 12 bases fit TRBD2. Germline CDR1 SGHRS, CDR2 YFSETQ. Losses at the gene ends were 2 bases for V and 2 bases for J; bases not matched to a gene: 11. CDR3 size: 19 residues. CDR3 nucleotides: TGCGCCAGCAGCTTTCCCCGACTAGCGGGAGTGGTCACCTACAATGAGCAGTTCTTC. This translates into CASSFPRLAGVVTYNEQFF.

This chain links TRBV6-5 with TRBJ2-1; 8 bases agree with TRBD2. This CDR3 region has 14 residues. Germline-derived CDR1 and CDR2 are MNHEY and SVGAGI. V shed 7 bases, J shed 5 bases, and the junction held 7 bases outside the gene matches. The CDR3, as DNA: TGTGCCAGCAAGTCGGGGGGGGCCCACAATGAGCAGTTCTTC. It translates to CASKSGGAHNEQFF.

The CDR3 DNA reads TGTGCCAGCAGCACTAGCGGGAGGTACAATGAGCAGTTCTTC. It encodes CASSTSGRYNEQFF. This sequence joins TRBV11-2 and TRBJ2-1, with 12 bases aligning to TRBD2. Germline-derived CDR1 and CDR2 are SGHAT and FQNNGV. The V gene end was trimmed by 5 bases and the J gene end by 4 bases; junction bases not matched to a gene: 0. The CDR3 loop spans 14 amino acids.

This rearrangement joins TRBV10-3 to TRBJ1-1; no clear D gene. CDR1 ENHRY and CDR2 SYGVKD come from the germline V gene. V was shortened by 7 bases and J by 1 base, with 4 bases between the two germline ends. There are 11 residues in the CDR3. The CDR3 here is CAITQNTEAFF. The CDR3 nucleotides read TGTGCCATCACCCAGAACACTGAAGCTTTCTTT.

The J gene is TRBJ2-7, the V gene TRBV5-4; 12 bases match TRBD2. V lost 4 bases and J lost 6; bases outside the gene matches: 11. The CDR3 spans 16 residues. Germline V CDR1 and CDR2: SGHNT, YYREEE (reference sequence). In DNA, the CDR3 is TGTGCCAGCAGCCCCGGACTAGCGGGGATCCGGAGCGAGCAGTACTTC. This sequence encodes CASSPGLAGIRSEQYF.

This chain joins TRBV6-6 and TRBJ1-1; D remains ambiguous. Germline-derived CDR1 and CDR2 are MNHNY and SVGAGI (reference sequence). This CDR3 region has 8 residues. Trimming took off 11 bases at V and 7 bases at J, with 5 bases between the two ends. This CDR3 reads CAGVEAFF. The CDR3, as DNA: TGTGCCGGGGTTGAAGCTTTCTTT.

On this clone itself: Since the CDR3 does not end with the conserved phenylalanine or tryptophan, this likely comes from a read error. The limits of the CDR3 on the DNA are not certain, so only TCRdb's listed CDR3 is given. The V call is TRBV6-1, the J call TRBJ1-4. The germline V gene encodes CDR1 MNHNS and CDR2 SASEGT. The CDR3 spans 10 amino acids, including both terminal residues. The CDR3 region is CASSERRGQV.

The rearrangement uses TRBV4-3 and TRBJ1-5; no clear D gene. The germline gives CDR1 LGHNA, CDR2 YSLEER. The V end lost 4 bases, the J end lost 6 bases, and 10 bases lay between the germline ends. CDR3 length: 13 amino acids. CDR3 in amino acids: CASSRSAGQPQHF. In nucleotides, the CDR3 is TGCGCCAGCAGCCGAAGTGCAGGTCAGCCCCAGCATTTT.

V gene TRBV30 combines with J gene TRBJ1-2; D uncertain. The germline V gene encodes CDR1 GTSNPN and CDR2 SVGIG (reference sequence). Trimming left V 8 bases short and J 3 bases short, with 13 bases between. The CDR3 is 12 amino acids. CDR3 residues: CANGQADYGYTF. The CDR3 bases are TGTGCCAATGGGCAGGCCGACTATGGCTACACCTTC.

The V gene is TRBV11-2, the J gene TRBJ2-7; D not resolved. This CDR3 is built from 12 residues. V gave up 4 bases and J gave up 4 bases, with 8 bases separating them. In germline, CDR1 is SGHAT, CDR2 FQNNGV. The CDR3 nucleotides are TGTGCCAGCAGCTCCTCCCGGTACGAGCAGTACTTC. Protein product: CASSSSRYEQYF.

CDR3 in amino acids: CASSLDRTAPGQGAVIEQFF. CDR3 bases: TGTGCCAGCAGCTTAGATAGAACTGCCCCGGGACAGGGAGCGGTCATTGAGCAGTTCTTC. V usage is TRBV11-2 and J usage is TRBJ2-1; TRBD1 aligns across 9 bases. This CDR3 is 20 amino acids long. Germline V CDR1 and CDR2: SGHAT, FQNNGV. The V gene end was trimmed by 0 bases and the J gene end by 9 bases; junction bases not matched to a gene: 21. The whole variable domain, remainder taken from reference TRBV11-2 and TRBJ2-1, is EAGVAQSPRYKIIEKRQSVAFWCNPISGHATLYWYQQILGQGPKLLIQFQNNGVVDDSQLPKDRFSAERLKGVDSTLKIQPAKLEDSAVYLCASSLDRTAPGQGAVIEQFFGPGTRLTVL.

This clone was recorded only once. The V gene is TRBV11-2, the J gene TRBJ2-7; TRBD2 matches 10 bases. The CDR3 extends over 18 amino acids. Germline CDR1 is SGHAT and CDR2 is FQNNGV. V was pared by 5 bases and J by 1 base, with 14 bases of the junction left unmatched. This CDR3 reads CASSPFRLAGASSYEQYF. As DNA, the CDR3 is TGTGCCAGCAGCCCCTTTCGGCTAGCGGGGGCCTCATCCTACGAGCAGTACTTC. Drawing the rest from reference TRBV11-2 and TRBJ2-7, the complete variable domain is EAGVAQSPRYKIIEKRQSVAFWCNPISGHATLYWYQQILGQGPKLLIQFQNNGVVDDSQLPKDRFSAERLKGVDSTLKIQPAKLEDSAVYLCASSPFRLAGASSYEQYFGPGTRLTVT.